A single T cell receptor beta chain is shown here with its context. CDR3 length: 14 amino acids. V dropped 3 bases and J dropped 4 bases, with 13 bases sitting between them. Germline V gene data show CDR1 as PRHDT and CDR2 as FYEKMQ (reference sequence). This record belongs to a study of blood T cell repertoires in COVID-19. The overall study: Samples of COVID-19 (acute and convalescent) were obtained from the United States, Italy and Spain. PBMCs, B-cell-depleted T cells, or T cells provided the cDNA or gDNA that made up the material.

Authors' data handling: Using reference gene primer amplification, nucleated cell counts were estimated. This table comes from immunoSEQ multiplex PCR, and its TCRdb copy is limited to in-frame clones, with some not included. The V and J calls and clone size come from that table; D and trimming were worked out from the DNA. This sample has some 87,000 clones, with around 87% found just once. The source is a human donor in a cohort sampled during active COVID-19. The rearrangement uses TRBV13 and TRBJ2-7, with D perhaps matching TRBD1 (6 bases). The sequenced material came from peripheral blood. This CDR3 is CASSLTRGGYEQYF. CDR3 in DNA: TGTGCCAGCAGCTTGACGCGAGGGGGATACGAGCAGTACTTC.